This T cell receptor (beta chain) was identified during a study of blood T cell repertoires in COVID-19. Study-wide context: Samples representing acute and convalescent COVID-19 were sourced from the United States, Italy and Spain. PBMCs, B-cell-depleted T cells, or T cells provided the cDNA or gDNA that made up the material.

Study processing details: Quantification of nucleated cells was approximated via reference gene primer amplification. Measured with immunoSEQ multiplex PCR; TCRdb has only the in-frame clones, and not every one. For V, J and clone size, that table is used; D and trimming come from the DNA. The profile shows some 35,000 clones, about 91% of them singletons. The V and J ends lost 6 bases and 4 bases respectively, with 7 bases between them. From germline, CDR1 is MNHEY and CDR2 SVGEGT. The CDR3 loop spans 11 amino acids. The chain joins TRBV6-2 or TRBV6-3 to TRBJ2-7; unclear D gene. The receptor was isolated from a human donor in a cohort sampled during active COVID-19. Sequenced material: peripheral blood. The CDR3 sequence is CASSNSYEQYF. The CDR3 nucleotides read TGTGCCAGCAGCAACTCTTACGAGCAGTACTTC.